This T cell receptor beta chain was recorded in a study of cytomegalovirus exposure and HLA in healthy donors. Study-wide points: One later analysis, an examination of the 120 or so validation repertoires, found that first-cohort TCR clusters tended to co-occur in them.

Clones were sequenced by immunoSEQ multiplex PCR, and TCRdb holds only the in-frame ones, with some missing. The sample records about 65,000 clones, under 95% being singletons. Note on this clone: What it binds is not known.

The TCR originated in a young woman in good health and CMV-seronegative. Sequenced material: PBMCs.

The CDR3 spells CTSSPVPREGGGETQYF. The CDR3 DNA reads TGCACCAGCAGCCCCGTTCCTCGGGAGGGGGGAGGGGAGACCCAGTACTTC. The chain links TRBV1 to TRBJ2-5; the table calls TRBD2, which could not be checked here. TRBV1 is an annotated pseudogene. This CDR3 is built from 17 residues.